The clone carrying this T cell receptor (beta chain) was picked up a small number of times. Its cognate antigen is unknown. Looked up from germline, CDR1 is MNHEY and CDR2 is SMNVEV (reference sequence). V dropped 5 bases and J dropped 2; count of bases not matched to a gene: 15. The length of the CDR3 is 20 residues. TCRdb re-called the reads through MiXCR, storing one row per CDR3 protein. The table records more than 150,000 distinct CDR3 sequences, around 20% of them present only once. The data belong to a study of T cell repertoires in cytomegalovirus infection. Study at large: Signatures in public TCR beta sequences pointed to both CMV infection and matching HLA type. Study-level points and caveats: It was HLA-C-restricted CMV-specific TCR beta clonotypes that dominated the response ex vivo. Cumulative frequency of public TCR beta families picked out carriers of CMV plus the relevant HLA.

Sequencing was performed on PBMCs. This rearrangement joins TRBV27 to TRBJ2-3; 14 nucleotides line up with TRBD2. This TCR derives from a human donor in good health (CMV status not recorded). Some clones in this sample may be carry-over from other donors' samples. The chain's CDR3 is CASSPRLAGGPGKLTDTQYF. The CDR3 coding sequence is TGTGCCAGCAGTCCACGACTAGCGGGAGGGCCGGGCAAGCTCACAGATACGCAGTATTTT.